The rows below give T cell receptor beta chains drawn from one sample of a study of human T cells and chemical hapten exposure. One entry per CDR3 protein results from TCRdb running MiXCR on the RACE reads. Found here are tens of thousands of distinct CDR3 sequences, approximately 13% of them singletons; the top ten hold roughly 2.4%. Specimen: whole blood, collected in connection with sensitization to the hapten diphenylcyclopropenone (DPC). The receptors originated from a man aged 30 to 39 with alopecia areata. Some clones in this sample may be carry-over from other donors' samples. CDR3s include the opening cysteine and the closing phenylalanine or tryptophan. D genes are given only for firm matches. Clone size, where shown, is once, few, many, or a class for clones that have expanded.

j_gene	d_gene	v_gene	abundance	CDR3nt	CDR3aa
TRBJ1-1	-	TRBV11-1	-	TGTGCCAGCAGGCGAGGGAGTAACACTGAAGCTTTCTTT	CASRRGSNTEAFF
TRBJ2-1	-	TRBV7-6	many	TGTGCCAGCAGCCTTTCTGTCAGGGAAAATGAGCAGTTCTTC	CASSLSVRENEQFF
TRBJ1-6	TRBD1	TRBV7-9	many	TGTGCCAGCAGTACTACCACAGGGGTTTCACCCCTCCACTTT	CASSTTTGVSPLHF
TRBJ2-1	-	TRBV6-4	many	TGTACCAGCAGTGACTCGGCGGGGGCCGATAATGAGCAGTTCTTC	CTSSDSAGADNEQFF
TRBJ2-3	TRBD2	TRBV9	few	TGTGCCAGCAGCGTCTCGGGACTAGCGGACACAGATACGCAGTATTTT	CASSVSGLADTDTQYF
TRBJ1-2	-	TRBV7-9	few	TGTGCCAGCAGCTTTTCTGACGGGTGGAATGGCTACACCTTC	CASSFSDGWNGYTF
TRBJ1-1	TRBD1	TRBV4-3	-	TGCGCCAGCAGCCAAAAAGGGACAGCCCAAATGAACACTGAAGCTTTCTTT	CASSQKGTAQMNTEAFF
TRBJ2-1	TRBD2	TRBV5-4	-	TGTGCCAGCAGCCCCACTAGCGGGGGGGCCGCCTACAATGAGCAGTTCTTC	CASSPTSGGAAYNEQFF
TRBJ1-3	-	TRBV9	many	TGTGCCAGCAGCGGAGAACAGGGATCTGGAAACACCATATATTTT	CASSGEQGSGNTIYF
TRBJ1-6	-	TRBV12-3/TRBV12-4	many	TGTGCCAGCGGGCTATCCCGTTCACCCCTCCACTTT	CASGLSRSPLHF
TRBJ2-7	TRBD2	TRBV10-3	few	TGTGCCATCAGTGCTAGCGGAGACCTCTACGAGCAGTACTTC	CAISASGDLYEQYF
TRBJ2-3	TRBD2	TRBV2	few	TGTGCCAGCAGACCAGCGGGGACCCCGGGAGATACGCAGTATTTT	CASRPAGTPGDTQYF
TRBJ1-6	-	TRBV3-1	-	TGTGCCAGCAGCCAAACAGGGAGGCTGAATTCACCCCTCCACTTT	CASSQTGRLNSPLHF
TRBJ2-3	-	TRBV11-1	many	TGTGCCAGCAGCTTCGGAGGCGGTGGGCGCACAGATACGCAGTATTTT	CASSFGGGGRTDTQYF
TRBJ1-6	-	TRBV6-2/TRBV6-3	few	TGTGCCAGCAAGGACGATGCCAGCTCCTATAATTCACCCCTCCACTTT	CASKDDASSYNSPLHF
TRBJ1-6	TRBD1	TRBV19	-	TGTGCCAGTAGTATTCTCAGGGGGGATTCACCCCTCCACTTT	CASSILRGDSPLHF
TRBJ1-2	-	TRBV21-1	few	TGTGCCAGCAGCAAAGAGTTAAAGGGACAGGGAGGCCATCGGGGCTACACCTTC	CASSKELKGQGGHRGYTF
TRBJ2-7	-	TRBV28	many	TGTGCCAGCAGCCCCCACAGTAACTCCTACGAGCAGTACTTC	CASSPHSNSYEQYF
TRBJ2-1	TRBD2	TRBV30	many	TGTGCCTGGAGTGTTATAGCGGGGGGCCGGGTGCAGTTCTTC	CAWSVIAGGRVQFF
TRBJ1-5	-	TRBV7-9	-	TGTGCCAGCAGCTTTAGCCTCCGGGGGAATCAGCCCCAGCATTTT	CASSFSLRGNQPQHF
TRBJ2-2	TRBD1	TRBV12-3/TRBV12-4	many	TGTGCCAGCGGGACAGGGGGCGCGAACGGGGAGCTGTTTTTT	CASGTGGANGELFF
TRBJ2-3	TRBD2	TRBV27	-	TGTGCCAGCAGTTTATCGACTAGCGGGGGGAGGTATACGCAGTATTTT	CASSLSTSGGRYTQYF
TRBJ1-2	TRBD1	TRBV6-5	many	TGTGCCAGCAGCGGTTCCGGGACAGGGTATGGCTACACCTTC	CASSGSGTGYGYTF
TRBJ2-3	-	TRBV7-3	few	TGTGCCAGCAGCCCGGCCCCAGAAATCACAGATACGCAGTATTTT	CASSPAPEITDTQYF
TRBJ1-2	-	TRBV28	-	TGTGCCAGCAGGCTACAGGGCTATGGCTACACCTTC	CASRLQGYGYTF
TRBJ2-7	-	TRBV11-2	many	TGTGCCAGCAGCTTAGCTCCGGCCCAGGGATATAGTTCCTACGAGCAGTACTTC	CASSLAPAQGYSSYEQYF
TRBJ1-4	-	TRBV12-3/TRBV12-4	-	TGTGCCAGCAGTTTTAGGGTTGTTAATGAAAAACTGTTTTTT	CASSFRVVNEKLFF
TRBJ1-1	-	TRBV10-3	few	TGTGCCATCAGTGAGGCAGACCCGAACACTGAAGCTTTCTTT	CAISEADPNTEAFF
TRBJ2-3	-	TRBV6-5	few	TGTGCCAGCAGAGAGGGTTTAGCATATGGAGATACGCAGTATTTT	CASREGLAYGDTQYF
TRBJ1-2	-	TRBV7-6	-	TGTGCCAGCAGCTTGCAGGGACTTGGCTACACCTTC	CASSLQGLGYTF
TRBJ2-7	-	TRBV6-5	-	TGTGCCAGCAGTGAGGGGATTGGTGGAGGGGAGGCCTACGAGCAGTACTTC	CASSEGIGGGEAYEQYF
TRBJ1-2	-	TRBV28	-	TGTGCCAGCAGTTCTCAGTCCCCTAACTATGGCTACACCTTC	CASSSQSPNYGYTF
TRBJ1-1	-	TRBV29-1	many	TGCAGCGTTACTACAAAAACCGGGGGCTGGAACACTGAAGCTTTCTTT	CSVTTKTGGWNTEAFF
TRBJ1-5	TRBD1	TRBV20-1	many	TGCAGTGCTGCCGGGACAGCACGGTTTCAGCCCCAGCATTTT	CSAAGTARFQPQHF
TRBJ2-2	TRBD2	TRBV7-3	-	TGTGCCAGCAGCTTCAGCGGGGGGCTAAACACCGGGGAGCTGTTTTTT	CASSFSGGLNTGELFF
TRBJ2-1	TRBD2	TRBV20-1	-	TGCAGTGCCATTTCCCTGGCGGGGGGCAAGAGCTCCTACAATGAGCAGTTCTTC	CSAISLAGGKSSYNEQFF
TRBJ2-3	-	TRBV11-2	-	TGTGCCAGCAGCTTAAGGTATTTT	CASSLRYF
TRBJ2-7	-	TRBV3-1	many	TGTGCCAGCAGCCAGGGCATCTCCTACGAGCAGTACTTC	CASSQGISYEQYF
TRBJ2-1	TRBD1	TRBV29-1	many	TGCAGCGTTGGAGGGGGCTTAGCCGACGCCTACAATGAGCAGTTCTTC	CSVGGGLADAYNEQFF
TRBJ2-1	TRBD2	TRBV29-1	-	TGCAGCGTCCTAGGACTAGCGGGGGCCCGCTCCTACAATGAGCAGTTCTTC	CSVLGLAGARSYNEQFF
TRBJ1-2	-	TRBV3-1	-	TGTGCCAGCAGCCAATCAAGTGCCGGCTACACCTTC	CASSQSSAGYTF
TRBJ1-2	TRBD1	TRBV28	few	TGTGCCAGCAGGGGACAGTTGAAAAGCTATGGCTACACCTTC	CASRGQLKSYGYTF
TRBJ2-7	-	TRBV11-2	many	TGTGCCAGCAGCTCACCGGGCCCCGGGACCTACGAGCAGTACTTC	CASSSPGPGTYEQYF
TRBJ2-3	-	TRBV5-1	-	TGCGCCAGCAGCACTGACAGGTCCCCAGATACGCAGTATTTT	CASSTDRSPDTQYF
TRBJ2-3	TRBD2	TRBV20-1	many	TGCAGTGCTAGAGCCAGCGGGGGGACAGATACGCAGTATTTT	CSARASGGTDTQYF
TRBJ2-3	-	TRBV18	many	TGTGCCAGCTCACCTGTGGATAGCACAGATACGCAGTATTTT	CASSPVDSTDTQYF
TRBJ2-3	-	TRBV11-3	few	TGTGCCAGCAGAGGGTGGACAGATACGCAGTATTTT	CASRGWTDTQYF
TRBJ2-4	TRBD1	TRBV7-9	many	TGTGCCAGCAGCGGACAGGGGAGCGACATTCAGTACTTC	CASSGQGSDIQYF
TRBJ2-3	-	TRBV6-1	many	TGTGCCAGCAGTGAAACTCGTACAGCTCATACCCCAGATACGCAGTATTTT	CASSETRTAHTPDTQYF
TRBJ2-2	TRBD1	TRBV7-9	once	TGTGCCAGCAGCTTACCGACAGGGACGAACACCGGGGAGCTGTTTTTT	CASSLPTGTNTGELFF
TRBJ2-3	-	TRBV5-1	few	TGCGCCAGCAGCTCTGCTTTGGGCACAGATACGCAGTATTTT	CASSSALGTDTQYF
TRBJ1-2	-	TRBV9	-	TGTGCCAGCAGCGTAACACAGCTTGATTATGGCTACACCTTC	CASSVTQLDYGYTF
TRBJ1-1	-	TRBV29-1	many	TGCAGCGTCAAATCAGGAGCTTATGAAGCTTTCTTT	CSVKSGAYEAFF
TRBJ2-7	TRBD1	TRBV14	-	TGTGCCAGCAGCCAGAGGGACAGCTCCTACGAGCGGTACTTC	CASSQRDSSYERYF
TRBJ2-5	-	TRBV7-3	-	TGTGCCAGCAGCTTAATCCCCCTCGGGGGCCAAGAGACCCAGTACTTC	CASSLIPLGGQETQYF